This T cell receptor beta chain was sequenced for a study of OX40 agonist ivuxolimab in advanced cancers. Assay: immunoSEQ multiplex PCR; the TCRdb copy retains only in-frame clones and omits some. The data show about 69,000 clones, 84% seen once. V was cut by 4 bases and J by 5 bases, with 20 bases left in between. CDR3 length: 16 amino acids. In germline, CDR1 is MDHEN, CDR2 SYDVKM. This TCR came from an adult with an advanced solid tumor such as melanoma, head and neck, liver or kidney cancer. The chain is built from TRBV28 and TRBJ2-5; a weak D match, TRBD2 (7 bases). The sequenced sample was CD4+ or CD8+ T cells sorted from blood, obtained in a trial of the OX40 agonist ivuxolimab. The CDR3 spells CASSYPVGGARETQYF. The DNA for the CDR3 is TGTGCCAGCAGTTACCCCGTGGGGGGGGCGAGGGAGACCCAGTACTTC.